This T cell receptor beta chain was observed in a study of blood T cell repertoires in COVID-19. Data came from immunoSEQ multiplex PCR; TCRdb stores just in-frame clones and leaves some out. The sample lists fewer than 200,000 clones, around 78% occurring once. V trimming: 0 bases; J trimming: 4 bases; junction bases outside the gene matches: 5. In germline, CDR1 is LGHDT, CDR2 YNNKEL (reference sequence). The CDR3 loop spans 15 amino acids. This chain joins TRBV3-1 (or the pseudogene TRBV3-2) and TRBJ1-2, with 7 bases fitting TRBD1. Sequencing input: PBMCs or T cells enriched from blood (not recorded which). The sequence derives from a woman aged 50 to 60 who had recovered from COVID-19. The CDR3 coding sequence is TGTGCCAGCAGCCAAGAATTTAGACAGGGCTATGGCTACACCTTC. Protein product: CASSQEFRQGYGYTF.